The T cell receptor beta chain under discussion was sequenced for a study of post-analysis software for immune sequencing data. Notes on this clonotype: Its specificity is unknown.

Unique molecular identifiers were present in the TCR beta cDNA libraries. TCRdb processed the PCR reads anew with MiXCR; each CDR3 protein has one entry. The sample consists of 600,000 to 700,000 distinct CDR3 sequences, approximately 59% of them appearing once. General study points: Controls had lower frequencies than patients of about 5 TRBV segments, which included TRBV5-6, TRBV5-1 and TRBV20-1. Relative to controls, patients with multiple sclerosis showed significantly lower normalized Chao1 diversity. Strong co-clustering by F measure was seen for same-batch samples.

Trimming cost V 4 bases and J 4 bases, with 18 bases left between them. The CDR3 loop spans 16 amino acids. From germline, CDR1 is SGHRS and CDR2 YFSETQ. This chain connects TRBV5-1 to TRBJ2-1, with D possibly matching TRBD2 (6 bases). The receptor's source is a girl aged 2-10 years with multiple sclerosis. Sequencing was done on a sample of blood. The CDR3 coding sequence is TGCGCCAGCAGCCTCCCGGGAGTGGGAGAGTACAATGAGCAGTTCTTC. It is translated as CASSLPGVGEYNEQFF.